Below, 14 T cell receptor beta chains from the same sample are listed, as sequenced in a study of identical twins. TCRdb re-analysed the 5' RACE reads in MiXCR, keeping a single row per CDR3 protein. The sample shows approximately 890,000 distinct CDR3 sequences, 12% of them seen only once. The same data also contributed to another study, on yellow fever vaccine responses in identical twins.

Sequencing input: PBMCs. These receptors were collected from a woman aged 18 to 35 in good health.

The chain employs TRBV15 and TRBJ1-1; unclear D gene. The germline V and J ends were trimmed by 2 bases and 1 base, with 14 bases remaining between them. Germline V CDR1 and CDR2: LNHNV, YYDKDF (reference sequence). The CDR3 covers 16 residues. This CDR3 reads CATSRTLYNPNTEAFF. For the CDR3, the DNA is TGTGCCACCAGCAGAACTCTTTATAACCCGAACACTGAAGCTTTCTTT.

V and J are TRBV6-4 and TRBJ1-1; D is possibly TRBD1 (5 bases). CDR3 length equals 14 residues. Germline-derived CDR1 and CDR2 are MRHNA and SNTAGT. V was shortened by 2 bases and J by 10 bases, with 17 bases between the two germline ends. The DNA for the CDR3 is TGTGCCAGCAGTGACGGGGGGACCCAAAGGGGAGCTTTCTTT. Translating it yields CASSDGGTQRGAFF.

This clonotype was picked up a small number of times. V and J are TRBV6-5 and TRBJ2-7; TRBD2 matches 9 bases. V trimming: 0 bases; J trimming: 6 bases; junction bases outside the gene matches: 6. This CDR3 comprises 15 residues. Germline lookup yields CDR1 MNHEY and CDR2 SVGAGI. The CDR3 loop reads CASSYSGGRASEQYF. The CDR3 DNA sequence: TGTGCCAGCAGTTACTCCGGCGGGAGGGCCTCCGAGCAGTACTTC.

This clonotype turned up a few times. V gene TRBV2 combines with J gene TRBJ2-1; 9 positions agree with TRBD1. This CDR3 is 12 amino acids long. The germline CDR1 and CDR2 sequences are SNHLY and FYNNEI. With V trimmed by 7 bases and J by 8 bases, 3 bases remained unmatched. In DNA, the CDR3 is TGTGCCAGCACCCGGGACAGGGATGAGCAGTTCTTC. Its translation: CASTRDRDEQFF. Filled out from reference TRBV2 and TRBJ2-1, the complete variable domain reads EPEVTQTPSHQVTQMGQEVILRCVPISNHLYFYWYRQILGQKVEFLVSFYNNEISEKSEIFDDQFSVERPDGSNFTLKIRSTKLEDSAMYFCASTRDRDEQFFGPGTRLTVL.

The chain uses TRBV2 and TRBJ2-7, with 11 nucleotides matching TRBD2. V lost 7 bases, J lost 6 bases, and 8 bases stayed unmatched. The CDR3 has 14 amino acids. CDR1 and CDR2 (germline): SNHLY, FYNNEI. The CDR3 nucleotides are TGTGCCAGCATCGGGACTAGCGGTGGTGGCGAGCAGTACTTC. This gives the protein CASIGTSGGGEQYF.

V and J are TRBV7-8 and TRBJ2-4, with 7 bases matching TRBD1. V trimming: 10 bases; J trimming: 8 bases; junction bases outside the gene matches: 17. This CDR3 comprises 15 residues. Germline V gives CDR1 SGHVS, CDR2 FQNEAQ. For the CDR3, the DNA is TGTGCCAAAGAACCCGGGACAGACCTTCTGGACATTCAGTACTTC. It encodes CAKEPGTDLLDIQYF.

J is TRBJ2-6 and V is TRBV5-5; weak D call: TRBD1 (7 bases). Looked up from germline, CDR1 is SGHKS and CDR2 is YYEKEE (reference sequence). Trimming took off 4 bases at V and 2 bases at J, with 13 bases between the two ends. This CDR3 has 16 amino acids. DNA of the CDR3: TGTGCCAGCAGCCCCAGGGGGGCGACTGGGGCCAACGTCCTGACTTTC. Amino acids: CASSPRGATGANVLTF.

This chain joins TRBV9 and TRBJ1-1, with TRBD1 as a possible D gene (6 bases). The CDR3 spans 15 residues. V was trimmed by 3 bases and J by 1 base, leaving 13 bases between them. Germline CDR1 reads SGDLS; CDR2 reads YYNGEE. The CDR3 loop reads CASSARPGQNTEAFF. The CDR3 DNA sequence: TGTGCCAGCAGCGCCCGACCGGGACAGAACACTGAAGCTTTCTTT.

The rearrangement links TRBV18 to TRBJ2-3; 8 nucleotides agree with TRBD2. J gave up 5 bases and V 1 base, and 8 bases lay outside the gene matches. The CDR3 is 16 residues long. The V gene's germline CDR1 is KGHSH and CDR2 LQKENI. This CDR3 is CASSPQRAGEGDTQYF. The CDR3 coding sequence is TGTGCCAGCTCACCACAAAGAGCGGGAGAGGGAGATACGCAGTATTTT.

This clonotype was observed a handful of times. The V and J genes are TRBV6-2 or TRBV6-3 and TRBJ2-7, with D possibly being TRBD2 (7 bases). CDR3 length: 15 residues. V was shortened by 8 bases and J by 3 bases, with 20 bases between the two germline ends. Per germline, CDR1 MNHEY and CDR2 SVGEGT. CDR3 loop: CASAGALVRSYEQYF. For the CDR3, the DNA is TGTGCCAGCGCGGGGGCTCTAGTTCGGAGCTACGAGCAGTACTTC.

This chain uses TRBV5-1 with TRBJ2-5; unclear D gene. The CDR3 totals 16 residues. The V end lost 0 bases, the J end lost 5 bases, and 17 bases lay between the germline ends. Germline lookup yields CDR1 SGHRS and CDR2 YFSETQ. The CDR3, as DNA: TGCGCCAGCAGCTTGGCCTTGGACCCCCACCGGGAGACCCAGTACTTC. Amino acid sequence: CASSLALDPHRETQYF.

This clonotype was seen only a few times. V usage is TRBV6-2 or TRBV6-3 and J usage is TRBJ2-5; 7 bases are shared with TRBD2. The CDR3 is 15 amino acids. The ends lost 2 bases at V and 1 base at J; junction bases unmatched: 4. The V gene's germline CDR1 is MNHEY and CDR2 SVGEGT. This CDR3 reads CASSYLAEAQETQYF. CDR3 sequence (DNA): TGTGCCAGCAGTTACCTAGCGGAAGCCCAAGAGACCCAGTACTTC.

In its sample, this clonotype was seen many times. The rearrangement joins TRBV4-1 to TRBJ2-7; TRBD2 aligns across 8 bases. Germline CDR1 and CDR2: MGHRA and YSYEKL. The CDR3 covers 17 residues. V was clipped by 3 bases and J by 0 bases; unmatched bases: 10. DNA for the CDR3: TGCGCCAGCAGCCAGTCAGAACTAGCGGTATTCTCCTACGAGCAGTACTTC. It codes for CASSQSELAVFSYEQYF.

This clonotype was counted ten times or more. CDR3 nucleotide sequence: TGTGCCACCAGCAAGACAGGGTACTCTGGGGCCAACGTCCTGACTTTC. It codes for CATSKTGYSGANVLTF. This chain uses TRBV15 with TRBJ2-6; TRBD1 agrees at 7 bases. The CDR3 loop spans 16 amino acids. Per the germline V gene, CDR1 is LNHNV and CDR2 is YYDKDF (reference sequence). Trimming at V came to 4 bases and at J to 0 bases, leaving 3 bases not matched to a gene.